This T cell receptor beta chain was sequenced in a study of T cell repertoires in cytomegalovirus infection. Whole-study context: CMV infection together with matching HLA type was indicated by public TCR beta signatures.

Using its own MiXCR run on the reads, TCRdb lists one record per CDR3 protein. Among approximately 130,000 distinct CDR3 sequences, 20% to 30% were seen once, and the ten largest hold 34%. This clonotype has only a few counts. The antigen is not known. Germline is not matched at one junction end, which may reflect a read error. Study-level findings and limits: Summed frequency of public TCR beta families distinguished CMV carriers with the relevant HLA.

This CDR3 region has 15 residues. Germline loops: CDR1 SNHLY, CDR2 FYNNEI. The sample comprised PBMCs, sequenced either directly or after in vitro stimulation (not recorded which). The chain combines TRBV2 with TRBJ1-3; maybe TRBD1 (6 bases). The origin of this receptor is a human donor in good health (CMV status not recorded). Some clones in this sample may be carry-over from other donors' samples. DNA for the CDR3: TGTGCCAGCAGAGAAGACAGGCCCTCTGGAAACACCATATATTTT. This translates into CASREDRPSGNTIYF. The variable domain in full, with the rest retrieved from reference TRBV2 and TRBJ1-3, is EPEVTQTPSHQVTQMGQEVILRCVPISNHLYFYWYRQILGQKVEFLVSFYNNEISEKSEIFDDQFSVERPDGSNFTLKIRSTKLEDSAMYFCASREDRPSGNTIYFGEGSWLTVV.